A selection of T cell receptor beta chains follows, all from one sample in a study of blood T cell repertoires in COVID-19. Sequencing was performed with immunoSEQ multiplex PCR; in TCRdb, only in-frame clones are kept and a portion is missing. This sample yields around 150,000 clones, of which about 88% are seen a single time; roughly 8.3% belongs to the top ten. The material sequenced was peripheral blood. The receptors were sampled from a woman aged 55-70 years with COVID-19, enrolled during active disease. CDR3s include the opening cysteine and the closing phenylalanine or tryptophan. Fields, in order: CDR3 DNA, CDR3 protein, J gene, clone size, V gene, D gene. The D gene is left open where the match is weak. Clone size is shown for a subset of rows, as once, few, many or a class of expanded clone.

TGTGCCATCTCCTTTCGGGCAGGGGGCGAGGATGGCTGCACCTTC,CAISFRAGGEDGCTF,TRBJ1-2,NA,TRBV19,TRBD1
TGTGCCAGCAGAGACAGGGGGCATGGGACCGGGGAGCTGTTTTTT,CASRDRGHGTGELFF,TRBJ2-2,NA,TRBV2,TRBD1
TGTGCCAGCAGGGTCTGGGGGAGGGAGACAGATACGCAGTATTTT,CASRVWGRETDTQYF,TRBJ2-3,NA,TRBV27,TRBD2
TGCGCCAGCAGCCCCGGGAGCAGTGATCCGGAGACCCAGTACTTC,CASSPGSSDPETQYF,TRBJ2-5,NA,TRBV5-1,NA
TGTGCCACGTCCCTGGGACAGTCCACAGATACGCAGTATTTT,CATSLGQSTDTQYF,TRBJ2-3,NA,TRBV24-1,TRBD1
TGTGCCAGCAGCACAGACCGCAATCAGCCCCAGCATTTT,CASSTDRNQPQHF,TRBJ1-5,NA,TRBV9,NA
TGTGCCAGCAGCTACAGGGGGCTAGCGGTGAGCTCCTACAATGAGCAGTTCTTC,CASSYRGLAVSSYNEQFF,TRBJ2-1,once,TRBV11-2,TRBD1
TGTGCCAGCAGGGGGGGGTTTTACACTGAAGCTTTCTTT,CASRGGFYTEAFF,TRBJ1-1,NA,TRBV25-1,NA
TGTGCCAGCAGCGGCAGGGGCGCAGGGAATCAGCCCCAGCATTTT,CASSGRGAGNQPQHF,TRBJ1-5,NA,TRBV7-2,NA
TGTGCCAGCTCACCACCGGGACAGGTAATAGAGACCCAGTACTTC,CASSPPGQVIETQYF,TRBJ2-5,NA,TRBV18,TRBD1
TGTGCCAGCAGTGGGTTAACCGGGACTAGCGGGAGACAAAATGAGCAGTTCTTC,CASSGLTGTSGRQNEQFF,TRBJ2-1,NA,TRBV25-1,TRBD2
TGTGCCAGCAAAGAGGGGAGGAGTGGTGAAGCTTTCTTT,CASKEGRSGEAFF,TRBJ1-1,NA,TRBV2,NA
TGCGCCAGCAGCCCGGGCGGGGGGCAGAAGAGAGATACGCAGTATTTT,CASSPGGGQKRDTQYF,TRBJ2-3,NA,TRBV5-1,TRBD2
TGTGCTTGTGGTCAGGGGTTCAACGGGGAGCTGTTTTTT,CACGQGFNGELFF,TRBJ2-2,NA,TRBV30,NA
TGTGCCAGCAGGCCAGGGATTACTAATGAAAAACTGTTTTTT,CASRPGITNEKLFF,TRBJ1-4,NA,TRBV7-2,NA
TGTGCCAGCAGTTTCTCACTTCCGGGACAGGGGGCAAGCTACACCTTC,CASSFSLPGQGASYTF,TRBJ1-2,NA,TRBV27,TRBD1
TGTGCCAGCTCAAGAGGGACTAGCGGGGTGGATGAGCAGTTCTTC,CASSRGTSGVDEQFF,TRBJ2-1,NA,TRBV18,TRBD2
TGTGCCAGTAGTTGGCGGGGGGGAGCAAATGAGCAGTTCTTC,CASSWRGGANEQFF,TRBJ2-1,NA,TRBV19,TRBD2
TGTGCCAGCAGTGAAGCAGCGGGGTGGGGAAATCAGCCCCAGCATTTT,CASSEAAGWGNQPQHF,TRBJ1-5,NA,TRBV6-1,NA
TGCGCCAGCAGCGCGGACAGACCGGAGACTGAAGCTTTCTTT,CASSADRPETEAFF,TRBJ1-1,NA,TRBV5-1,NA
TGTGCCAGCAGCCAAAGGGGGACAGGGAAAGGGGAGCTGTTTTTT,CASSQRGTGKGELFF,TRBJ2-2,NA,TRBV3-1/TRBV3-2,TRBD1
TGTGCCAGCAGCCAGCTAAGACAGGGGGCGAGGAACACTGAAGCTTTCTTT,CASSQLRQGARNTEAFF,TRBJ1-1,NA,TRBV3-1/TRBV3-2,TRBD1
TGTGCCAGCAGCGTGACTAGCGGATCCTACAATGAGCAGTTCTTC,CASSVTSGSYNEQFF,TRBJ2-1,NA,TRBV6-5,TRBD2
TGTGCCAGTAGTATAGATCGGACAGGGCTTCTAGCGGGAGCAGGTGAGCAGTTCTTC,CASSIDRTGLLAGAGEQFF,TRBJ2-1,NA,TRBV19,TRBD2
TGCGCCAGCAGTCAATCGCCCAGGGGGAATTCACCCCTCCACTTT,CASSQSPRGNSPLHF,TRBJ1-6,NA,TRBV23-1,TRBD1
TGTGCCACCGCCCGGACAGGGGGCTTGACTGGGGCCAACGTCCTGACTTTC,CATARTGGLTGANVLTF,TRBJ2-6,NA,TRBV19,TRBD1
TGTGCCAGCAGCCAGAGCGGGGGCAGGAACACCGGGGAGCTGTTTTTT,CASSQSGGRNTGELFF,TRBJ2-2,NA,TRBV3-1/TRBV3-2,TRBD2
TGTGCCAGCAGCAATATACAGGGAGCTGGAAACACCATATATTTT,CASSNIQGAGNTIYF,TRBJ1-3,NA,TRBV6-5,NA
TGTGCCACCAGCAGAGACCATAGGGGCACTGAAGCTTTCTTT,CATSRDHRGTEAFF,TRBJ1-1,NA,TRBV15,NA
TGTGCTAGCAGCTTATATTCGGGGAGCTCCTACGAGCAGTACTTC,CASSLYSGSSYEQYF,TRBJ2-7,NA,TRBV7-7,NA
TGTGCCAGCAGTGAAGAACTAGCGGGGGGTACCTATGAGCAGTTCTTC,CASSEELAGGTYEQFF,TRBJ2-1,NA,TRBV2,TRBD2
TGTGCCATCAGTGAGGGAAGAGGAACCACTGAAGCTTTCTTT,CAISEGRGTTEAFF,TRBJ1-1,NA,TRBV10-3,NA
TGTGCCAGCAGCTTAGGAACCGGGACAGGGGTAGGAGAGCAGTACTTC,CASSLGTGTGVGEQYF,TRBJ2-7,NA,TRBV11-1,TRBD1
TGTGCCAGTACTGACAGGGACTGGGTCACTGAAGCTTTCTTT,CASTDRDWVTEAFF,TRBJ1-1,NA,TRBV19,TRBD1
TGTGCCAGCAGCTCCAATAGGGTGACGGACTTGGGCACCTTC,CASSSNRVTDLGTF,TRBJ1-2,NA,TRBV7-9,NA
TGTGCCAGCAGTCGACAGGGGAGGAACACTGAAGCTTTCTTT,CASSRQGRNTEAFF,TRBJ1-1,once,TRBV2,TRBD1
TGTGCCAGCAGTTACTGGGGGCGCGGAACCGGGGAGCTGTTTTTT,CASSYWGRGTGELFF,TRBJ2-2,once,TRBV6-5,NA
TGTGCCAGCAGCTCGACAGGGGGAGGAGAGACCCAGTACTTC,CASSSTGGGETQYF,TRBJ2-5,NA,TRBV7-2,TRBD1
TGTGCCAGCTCACCATTGGCCAGGAACACCGGGGAGCTGTTTTTT,CASSPLARNTGELFF,TRBJ2-2,NA,TRBV18,NA